These T cell receptor beta chains were read from a single sample in a study of T-cell reconstitution after alpha-beta-depleted transplantation in children. MiXCR, applied by TCRdb to the PCR reads, yields one record per CDR3 protein. This sample has roughly 100,000 distinct CDR3 sequences, with 7% to 10% found just once. The specimen was PBMCs from the stem cell graft donor, collected from the stem cell graft. The receptor source for this set is a human donor who donated a stem cell graft to a child with congenital amegakaryocytic thrombocytopenia. Both conserved end residues are part of each CDR3. D genes are given only for firm matches. Size values are once, few and many counts, or a class for expanded clones, and some rows have none.

d_gene,v_gene,abundance,j_gene,CDR3nt,CDR3aa
-,TRBV12-3/TRBV12-4,many,TRBJ2-5,TGTGCCAGCAGTTTAGGGCAGGTGCAAGAGACCCAGTACTTC,CASSLGQVQETQYF
-,TRBV27,many,TRBJ2-2,TGTGCCAGCACCCAGCCGGGGGCGAACACCGGGGAGCTGTTTTTT,CASTQPGANTGELFF
-,TRBV7-2,many,TRBJ2-3,TGTGCCAGCAGCTTAGGGAGGGGAATCACAGATACGCAGTATTTT,CASSLGRGITDTQYF
TRBD1,TRBV2,-,TRBJ1-2,TGTGCCAGCACGGCCGGGACAGGGAGAAGCGGCTACACCTTC,CASTAGTGRSGYTF
-,TRBV5-1,many,TRBJ1-2,TGCGCCAGCAGCTGGGACGGAGGAGCTAACTATGGCTACACCTTC,CASSWDGGANYGYTF
-,TRBV15,many,TRBJ2-7,TGTGCCACCTGCAATGGGGCAAACTCCTACGAGCAGTACTTC,CATCNGANSYEQYF
-,TRBV12-3/TRBV12-4,many,TRBJ2-1,TGTGCCAGCAGTTTATTCGGTGAGCAGTTCTTC,CASSLFGEQFF
-,TRBV7-2,many,TRBJ2-4,TGTGCCAGCAGCTTAGCAGCTAGAGGGGACATTCAGTACTTC,CASSLAARGDIQYF
-,TRBV7-9,many,TRBJ2-1,TGTGCCAGCAGCCCCCCGATCAGACACTCCTACAATGAGCAGTTCTTC,CASSPPIRHSYNEQFF
-,TRBV5-5,many,TRBJ1-1,TGTGCCAGCAGCTTGTCAGGGCTTCGAGCTTTCTTT,CASSLSGLRAFF
TRBD1,TRBV18,-,TRBJ2-6,TGTGCCAGCTCACCATTTACAGGGGGGAAAGCTGGGGCCAACGGCCTGACTTTC,CASSPFTGGKAGANGLTF
TRBD1,TRBV20-1,many,TRBJ2-7,TGCAGTGCTAAAGCAGGGGACAGGGACGTCGAGCAGTACTTC,CSAKAGDRDVEQYF
-,TRBV11-2,many,TRBJ2-2,TGTGCCAGCAGCTTCCTCCAGGGGCGTACCGGGGAGCTGTTTTTT,CASSFLQGRTGELFF
-,TRBV7-9,medium-sized,TRBJ2-7,TGTGCCAGCAGCTTCACAGGGTCCTACGAGCAGTACTTC,CASSFTGSYEQYF
TRBD2,TRBV29-1,many,TRBJ2-1,TGCAGCGCCCCATCGGGCGGGACTAGCGTACCCCAGGGCCAGTTCTTC,CSAPSGGTSVPQGQFF
TRBD1,TRBV5-1,many,TRBJ2-2,TGCGCCAGCTCCGGACAGGACCCGAGGACCGGGGAGCTGTTTTTT,CASSGQDPRTGELFF
-,TRBV5-1,few,TRBJ2-3,TGCGCCAGCAGCTTAGAGAGTGCTAGCACAGATACGCAGTATTTT,CASSLESASTDTQYF
-,TRBV3-1,many,TRBJ1-5,TGTGCCAGCAGCCAAGGGGGCCATAGCAATCAGCCCCAGCATTTT,CASSQGGHSNQPQHF
-,TRBV7-2,many,TRBJ1-1,TGTGCCAGCAGCTTTACAGAGAACACTGAAGCTTTCTTT,CASSFTENTEAFF
TRBD1,TRBV7-3,many,TRBJ2-1,TGTGCCAGCAGCTTAACCAGGGGGCTACGGCATGAGCAGTTCTTC,CASSLTRGLRHEQFF
-,TRBV5-6,many,TRBJ2-6,TGTGCCAGCAGCAGGTTAGGGTTGGACACAAACTCTGGGGCCAACGTCCTGACTTTC,CASSRLGLDTNSGANVLTF
-,TRBV7-3,many,TRBJ2-2,TGTGCCAGCAGCCGCACCGGGACACGGATAGGCACCGGGGAGCTGTTTTTT,CASSRTGTRIGTGELFF
-,TRBV12-3/TRBV12-4,-,TRBJ2-1,TGTGCCAGCAGTCCTAGCCTCAATGAGCAGTTCTTC,CASSPSLNEQFF
TRBD2,TRBV12-3/TRBV12-4,few,TRBJ2-1,TGTGCCAGCAGTTTAGAGGGGACTAGCGGGTCAACCGAGCAGTTCTTC,CASSLEGTSGSTEQFF
-,TRBV28,many,TRBJ2-7,TGTGCCACCGCGGTTTTGGGATACGAGCAGTACTTC,CATAVLGYEQYF
-,TRBV20-1,many,TRBJ2-3,TGCAGTGCAGGCGGGGTTAACTCTGATACGCAGTATTTT,CSAGGVNSDTQYF
TRBD1,TRBV5-1,many,TRBJ2-5,TGCGCCAGCAGCACGGGACAGGGAAAAGAGACCCAGTACTTC,CASSTGQGKETQYF
-,TRBV5-6,many,TRBJ2-3,TGTGCCAGCAGCTTGGTCAGGGATAACACAGATACGCAGTATTTT,CASSLVRDNTDTQYF
-,TRBV20-1,many,TRBJ1-2,TGCAGTGCCTTCATTCAAGAGACCTATGGCTACACCTTC,CSAFIQETYGYTF
TRBD1,TRBV29-1,many,TRBJ1-1,TGCAGCGTCCAAACCGACAGGGGGGGCACTGAAGCTTTCTTT,CSVQTDRGGTEAFF
TRBD2,TRBV18,many,TRBJ2-3,TGTGCCAGCTCACCGGCTAGCTCTAGCGGGAGCTCAGATACGCAGTATTTT,CASSPASSSGSSDTQYF
TRBD1,TRBV25-1,many,TRBJ2-2,TGTGCCAGCAGCCAGTCAGGGGGCGTAGGCACCGGGGAGCTGTTTTTT,CASSQSGGVGTGELFF
-,TRBV5-1,-,TRBJ2-3,TGCGCCAGCAGCTTGGGACAACTGGACACAGATACGCAGTATTTT,CASSLGQLDTDTQYF
-,TRBV5-8,many,TRBJ2-2,TGTGCCAGCAGCTTCGGCCCCCCGAGAGGGACCGGGGAGCTGTTTTTT,CASSFGPPRGTGELFF
-,TRBV14,many,TRBJ2-7,TGTGCCAGCAGCTTCCTAGGCTCCTACGAGCAGTACTTC,CASSFLGSYEQYF
-,TRBV4-2,-,TRBJ2-2,TGTGCCATGGGCACCGGGGAGCTGTTTTTT,CAMGTGELFF
-,TRBV29-1,-,TRBJ2-5,TGCAGCGTTGTATTCGAGACCCAGTACTTC,CSVVFETQYF
-,TRBV5-1,many,TRBJ2-7,TGCGCCAGCAGCCCCCAGGTGTATGGCGAGCAGTACTTC,CASSPQVYGEQYF
-,TRBV5-6,many,TRBJ1-1,TGTGCCAGCAGCTTGGTTCTGGGAGGGAACACTGAAGCTTTCTTT,CASSLVLGGNTEAFF
-,TRBV2,many,TRBJ2-1,TGTGCCAGCAGTCCCCGGGGAGAAAAACAGTTCTTC,CASSPRGEKQFF
TRBD2,TRBV3-1,many,TRBJ2-5,TGTGCCAGCACCCGCTCGGGACTAGCGGAATACCAAGAGACCCAGTACTTC,CASTRSGLAEYQETQYF
-,TRBV12-3/TRBV12-4,many,TRBJ1-5,TGTGCCAGCAGTTTAAGTCTTAATCAGCCCCAGCATTTT,CASSLSLNQPQHF
TRBD1,TRBV5-6,many,TRBJ1-5,TGTGCCAGCAGCGCCGGGACAGGGGCCCTTCAGCCCCAGCATTTT,CASSAGTGALQPQHF
TRBD2,TRBV5-1,many,TRBJ2-3,TGCGCCAGCAGCTTTGGACTAGAAATAACCGAAGATACGCAGTATTTT,CASSFGLEITEDTQYF
-,TRBV5-1,many,TRBJ2-2,TGCGCCAGCAGCTTGATGCAGGGCACCGGGGAGCTGTTTTTT,CASSLMQGTGELFF
TRBD1,TRBV6-7,many,TRBJ1-5,TGTGCCAGCAGGTGGACAGGGGTCCGTAATCAGCCCCAGCATTTT,CASRWTGVRNQPQHF
-,TRBV5-5,many,TRBJ2-2,TGTGCCAGCAGCCTTAATAACAGGTTAATCGCCGGGGAGCTGTTTTTT,CASSLNNRLIAGELFF